This T cell receptor beta chain was retrieved from a study of beta chain features in type 1 diabetes. A sort by CD45RO/CCR7/CD25/CD127/CD95/CD27 yielded CD4+ naive, central memory, regulatory and stem cell-like memory cells. Expressed TCRB transcripts were sequenced after all isolated RNA was converted to cDNA. This table comes from immunoSEQ multiplex PCR, and its TCRdb copy is limited to in-frame clones, with some not included. The repertoire holds around 450,000 clones, more than 9.5% seen once, with 0.035% to 0.05% in the top ten. Germline V gene sequence: CDR1 MGHRA, CDR2 YSYEKL. CDR3 size: 15 residues. Trimming pared 0 bases from V and 2 bases from J, leaving 10 bases between.

V usage is TRBV4-1 and J usage is TRBJ1-2; D remains ambiguous. Input material: naive CD4+ T cells from blood. This clonotype was obtained from a woman in her late teens or twenties in good health. The CDR3 is CASSQDPAGNYGYTF. DNA for the CDR3: TGCGCCAGCAGCCAAGATCCTGCCGGGAACTATGGCTACACCTTC.